This T cell receptor (beta chain) emerged from a study of T cell repertoires in cytomegalovirus infection (dated by TCRdb to between 2018 and 2021). As for the study more broadly: Donor HLA type was relevant to the analysis, because carriage of CMV infection together with the matching HLA type was indicated by public TCR beta signatures.

The sequencing machine was an Illumina HiSeq 1500. TCRdb reprocessed the public reads (quality trimming at Q25 with fastp, clone calling with MiXCR) and kept in-frame beta chains. Each entry merges the rows of one CDR3 protein and shows their most common DNA and genes. In all, the sample holds more than 400,000 distinct CDR3 sequences, and about 26% of those were seen once. In total, the top ten clones hold around 13% of the sample. The research as a whole found: Cumulative frequency of public TCR beta family members discriminated carriers of CMV infection plus the relevant HLA type in this cohort and an independent roughly 330-donor cohort. The ex vivo response was dominated by HLA-C-restricted CMV-specific TCR beta clonotypes, which also provided the single most frequent clonotype in two of eight donors.

As concerns this clonotype: Its antigen is not yet known. Per-base quality was not reported, and no clone a single base away is much larger than it.

Taken from cysteine to phenylalanine, the CDR3 has 12 residues. Only the CDR3 DNA is retained, 36 bases long and in frame from the first base. From a lookup of the germline V gene (reference sequence), CDR1 and CDR2 are MNHNY and SVGAGI. The germline V and J ends show losses of 9 bases and 6 bases respectively, and no gene match explains 3 bases of the junction. Material for sequencing was PBMCs. The chain is assembled from TRBV6-6 and TRBJ2-7; 12 middle bases align to TRBD2. The TCR was taken from a human donor in good health (CMV status not recorded). Some clones in this sample may be carry-over from other donors' samples. The CDR3 reads CASTSGRFEQYF. The DNA sequence is TGTGCCAGTACTAGCGGGAGGTTCGAGCAGTACTTC.